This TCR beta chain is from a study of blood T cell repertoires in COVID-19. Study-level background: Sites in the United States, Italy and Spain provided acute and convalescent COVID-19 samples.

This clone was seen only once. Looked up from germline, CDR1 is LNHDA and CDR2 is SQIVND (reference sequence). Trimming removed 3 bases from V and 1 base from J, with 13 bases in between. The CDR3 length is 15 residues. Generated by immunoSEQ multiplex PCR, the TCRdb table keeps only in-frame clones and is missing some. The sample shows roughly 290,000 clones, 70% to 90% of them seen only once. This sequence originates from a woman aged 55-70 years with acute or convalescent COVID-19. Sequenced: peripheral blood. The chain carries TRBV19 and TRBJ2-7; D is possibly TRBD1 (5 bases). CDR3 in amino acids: CASSIALTASYEQYF. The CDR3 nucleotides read TGTGCCAGTAGTATCGCCCTGACAGCTTCCTACGAGCAGTACTTC.